The present T cell receptor (beta chain) was sequenced within a study of blood T cell repertoires in COVID-19. Study as a whole: The United States, Italy and Spain provided the acute and convalescent COVID-19 samples. PBMCs, B-cell-depleted T cells, or T cells were the source of the cDNA or gDNA that made up the material.

Study processing details: The authors estimated nucleated cell counts from reference gene primer amplification. Produced via immunoSEQ multiplex PCR; TCRdb's table is partial and in-frame only. That table gives V, J and clone size, and the DNA gave D and trimming. Here the sample spans approximately 230,000 clones, about 91% being singletons. J lost 4 bases, V lost 8 bases, and 7 bases had no gene match. In germline, CDR1 is SNHLY, CDR2 FYNNEI. CDR3 length equals 15 residues. Categorization into cohorts depended on clinical history that participants reported. This receptor was taken from a woman in her forties or fifties with acute COVID-19. The V and J genes are TRBV2 and TRBJ2-6; 8 positions match TRBD2. The sequencing input was PBMCs or T cells enriched from blood (not recorded which). CDR3 protein: CASDREGSGANVLTF. CDR3 coding DNA: TGTGCCAGCGATCGGGAGGGATCAGGGGCCAACGTCCTGACTTTC. Drawing the rest from reference TRBV2 and TRBJ2-6, the complete variable domain is EPEVTQTPSHQVTQMGQEVILRCVPISNHLYFYWYRQILGQKVEFLVSFYNNEISEKSEIFDDQFSVERPDGSNFTLKIRSTKLEDSAMYFCASDREGSGANVLTFGAGSRLTVL.